Listed here are 21 T cell receptor beta chains from one sample, sequenced in a study of radiotherapy plus CTLA-4 blockade in lung cancer (dated by TCRdb to the late 2010s). Library generation was performed with the immunoSEQ multiplex PCR assay. The table comes from immuneACCESS by way of TCRdb, which keeps in-frame sequences with V and J called. Part of the clones is missing from these tables; in studies checked, under half for an unresolved V gene and the rest for unknown reasons. Recorded for this sample are approximately 40,000 clones; approximately 86% of them occurred a single time. The ten largest clones take up 20% to 25% of the sample. The sample here was peripheral blood, taken from a patient treated with radiotherapy plus ipilimumab. The receptor source for this set is a human donor with non-small cell lung cancer whose response to radiotherapy plus ipilimumab could not be evaluated.

Worth noting for this clone: It may be a read error: a sequence one base away is much more abundant. The rearrangement uses TRBV6-4 and TRBJ2-5; D unclear. The DNA end is more similar to TRBJ2-7, so the J call may be wrong. The germline CDR1 and CDR2 sequences are MRHNA and SNTAGT. This CDR3 comprises 13 residues. CDR3 sequence reads: CASSALGDYEQYF. DNA for the CDR3: TGTGCCAGCAGTGCCCTGGGCGATTACGAGCAGTACTTC.

CDR3 nucleotide sequence: TGTGCCACCTCCGTGGGGGCGCGGGAAAAACTGTTTTTT. This codes for CATSVGAREKLFF. The rearrangement uses TRBV10-3 and TRBJ1-4, with D possibly TRBD1 on 6 matching bases. This CDR3 contains 13 residues. The V gene lost 10 bases and the J gene lost 8 bases, with 17 bases spanning the gap. Germline V lookup: CDR1 ENHRY, CDR2 SYGVKD.

The chain uses TRBV4-2 and TRBJ2-5; D is ambiguous. The CDR3 runs to 13 residues. The germline V and J ends were trimmed by 4 bases and 4 bases, with 10 bases remaining between them. The germline gives CDR1 LGHNA, CDR2 YNFKEQ. Here the CDR3 reads CASSPYAGETQYF. For the CDR3, the DNA is TGTGCCAGCAGCCCCTACGCAGGAGAGACCCAGTACTTC.

The chain uses TRBV2 and TRBJ2-2; the match to TRBD2 covers 7 bases. Germline V gene data show CDR1 as SNHLY and CDR2 as FYNNEI. The J segment lost 0 bases and the V segment lost 5 bases, leaving 15 bases of the junction unmatched. The CDR3 is 19 residues long. The CDR3 DNA follows: TGTGCCAGCAGTCAACTTCGCCGCACTAGCGCGCCGAACACCGGGGAGCTGTTTTTT. Protein product: CASSQLRRTSAPNTGELFF.

The chain joins TRBV9 to TRBJ2-3; 7 nucleotides line up with TRBD1. CDR3 length: 15 amino acids. J lost 4 bases, V lost 4 bases, and 9 bases had no gene match. Germline-derived CDR1 and CDR2 are SGDLS and YYNGEE. The CDR3 DNA reads as TGTGCCAGCAGCTCGCGACAGGGTATCGCAGATACGCAGTATTTT. This encodes CASSSRQGIADTQYF.

V is TRBV28 and J is TRBJ2-7; 14 bases map to TRBD2. Germline V lookup: CDR1 MDHEN, CDR2 SYDVKM. This CDR3 region has 18 residues. Unmatched junction bases numbered 10, after V lost 5 bases and J lost 1 base. The CDR3 here is CASSQAGTSGRESYEQYF. The DNA of the CDR3 is TGTGCCAGCAGTCAAGCTGGGACTAGCGGGAGAGAATCCTACGAGCAGTACTTC.

This chain joins TRBV4-3 and TRBJ2-5; tentative D call: TRBD2 (6 bases). The CDR3 spans 14 residues. Germline V gene data show CDR1 as LGHNA and CDR2 as YSLEER. Trimming cost V 0 bases and J 3 bases, with 8 bases left between them. As DNA, the CDR3 is TGCGCCAGCAGCCAAGATTGGGGGGAAGAGACCCAGTACTTC. Protein: CASSQDWGEETQYF.

The chain combines TRBV5-1 with TRBJ2-3; perhaps TRBD1 as D (6 bases). The germline gives CDR1 SGHRS, CDR2 YFSETQ. Trimming removed 6 bases from V and 1 base from J, with 15 bases in between. The CDR3 spans 15 residues. The CDR3 here is CASISGRTGTDTQYF. CDR3 coding DNA: TGCGCCAGCATTTCCGGGCGGACAGGCACAGATACGCAGTATTTT. Full variable domain (rest looked up from reference TRBV5-1 and TRBJ2-3): KAGVTQTPRYLIKTRGQQVTLSCSPISGHRSVSWYQQTPGQGLQFLFEYFSETQRNKGNFPGRFSGRQFSNSRSEMNVSTLELGDSALYLCASISGRTGTDTQYFGPGTRLTVL.

V is TRBV7-9 and J is TRBJ2-3, with 11 bases fitting TRBD2. The V and J ends lost 8 bases and 3 bases, in that order; junction bases with no gene match: 7. The CDR3 length is 15 residues. Germline CDR1 reads SEHNR; CDR2 reads FQNEAQ (reference sequence). The CDR3 here is CASAKLAGVTDTQYF. The DNA for the CDR3 is TGTGCCAGCGCCAAACTAGCGGGGGTGACAGATACGCAGTATTTT.

The V gene is TRBV5-1, the J gene TRBJ2-5; TRBD1 is a possible D gene (5 bases). Germline-derived CDR1 and CDR2 are SGHRS and YFSETQ. The CDR3 runs 18 residues. The V and J ends lost 0 bases and 5 bases respectively, with 23 bases between them. Here the CDR3 DNA reads TGCGCCAGCAGCTTGGCCCAGGCGACAGCACTAAAAGGGGAGACCCAGTACTTC. It translates to CASSLAQATALKGETQYF.

This chain links TRBV5-5 with TRBJ1-1; D is possibly TRBD1 (6 bases). Trimming took off 0 bases at V and 11 bases at J, with 14 bases between the two ends. The germline CDR1 and CDR2 sequences are SGHKS and YYEKEE (reference sequence). This CDR3 is built from 13 residues. The CDR3 protein is CASSLGTAGPAFF. CDR3 bases: TGTGCCAGCAGCTTGGGGACAGCAGGGCCCGCTTTCTTT.

This clone rates as medium-sized. This sequence joins TRBV27 and TRBJ2-7, with 7 bases lining up with TRBD1. After removal of 3 bases from V and 7 bases from J, the junction contained 12 bases not matched to a gene. Germline-derived CDR1 and CDR2 are MNHEY and SMNVEV (reference sequence). This CDR3 is 15 amino acids long. CDR3 sequence reads: CASSFRQGYLGEQYF. DNA of the CDR3: TGTGCCAGCAGTTTTCGACAGGGCTACCTCGGTGAGCAGTACTTC.

The chain has TRBV11-2 and TRBJ2-4; 7 positions match TRBD1. Germline CDR1 SGHAT, CDR2 FQNNGV. V lost 3 bases, J lost 7 bases, and 12 bases stayed unmatched. The CDR3 is made up of 16 amino acids. The CDR3 reads CASSFARGRGGNIQYF. CDR3 DNA: TGTGCCAGCAGCTTCGCCAGGGGGAGAGGTGGGAACATTCAGTACTTC.

The chain couples TRBV4-1 to TRBJ1-1; a possible D gene is TRBD1 (6 bases). The length of the CDR3 is 17 residues. V was clipped by 1 base and J by 1 base, with 16 bases between them. Germline V gives CDR1 MGHRA, CDR2 YSYEKL. This chain's CDR3 is CASSQVGGRQRNTEAFF. In DNA, the CDR3 is TGCGCCAGCAGCCAAGTGGGGGGGCGGCAGAGGAACACTGAAGCTTTCTTT.

The chain uses TRBV4-2 and TRBJ2-5; 10 nucleotides align to TRBD2. V lost 6 bases to trimming and J lost 5 bases; unmatched junction nucleotides: 9. Germline V gene lookup returns CDR1 LGHNA and CDR2 YNFKEQ. This CDR3 comprises 15 residues. In nucleotides, the CDR3 is TGTGCCAGCAGACGAGCTAGCGGGAGTGGGGAGACCCAGTACTTC. Amino acid sequence: CASRRASGSGETQYF.

Remarks on this clone: Other DNA sequences from this sample encode an identical CDR3 as well. V and J are TRBV27 and TRBJ1-2, with 9 positions matching TRBD1. V lost 5 bases, J lost 14 bases, and 12 bases stayed unmatched. Looked up from germline, CDR1 is MNHEY and CDR2 is SMNVEV (reference sequence). The length of the CDR3 is 13 residues. CDR3 DNA sequence: TGTGCCAGCAGTCCTGGGACAGGGTCTGAGTGGACCTTC. Translation: CASSPGTGSEWTF.

The chain carries TRBV9 and TRBJ1-3; D unresolved. This CDR3 is 15 amino acids long. With 4 bases removed from V and 4 bases from J, the gap between germline ends came to 15 bases. From germline, CDR1 is SGDLS and CDR2 YYNGEE. The DNA for the CDR3 is TGTGCCAGCAGCTTTGAGGGCGCTATCGGAAACACCATATATTTT. Translation gives CASSFEGAIGNTIYF.

CDR3 nucleotide sequence: TGCAGCGTTGTCGGGGGTTCCTACGAGCAGTACTTC. As protein: CSVVGGSYEQYF. The chain combines TRBV29-1 with TRBJ2-5, with TRBD2 as a possible D gene (6 bases). The assigned J gene may be wrong: the sequence end matches TRBJ2-7 better. Germline-derived CDR1 and CDR2 are SQVTM and ANQGSEA. The CDR3 is made up of 12 amino acids.

The chain has TRBV11-2 and TRBJ2-7; TRBD1 agrees at 9 bases. V lost 8 bases to trimming and J lost 6 bases; unmatched junction nucleotides: 11. The CDR3 contains 14 residues. Germline loops: CDR1 SGHAT, CDR2 FQNNGV. As DNA, the CDR3 is TGTGCCAGCGCCCGGGACAGGGTTTCGGCCGAGCAGTACTTC. Amino acid sequence: CASARDRVSAEQYF.

This clone occurred once. This chain links TRBV10-3 with TRBJ2-7, with D unresolved. This CDR3 region has 13 residues. Trimming left V 9 bases short and J 3 bases short, with 15 bases between. Looked up from germline, CDR1 is ENHRY and CDR2 is SYGVKD. CDR3 in amino acids: CAIRDTLFYEQYF. For the CDR3, the DNA is TGTGCCATTCGAGACACCTTATTCTACGAGCAGTACTTC.

The gene calls are TRBV9 and TRBJ2-1; 11 bases are shared with TRBD2. The CDR3 is made up of 16 amino acids. Germline CDR1 SGDLS, CDR2 YYNGEE. The J segment lost 8 bases and the V segment lost 4 bases, leaving 11 bases of the junction unmatched. Here the CDR3 DNA reads TGTGCCAGCAGCATTAGCGGGAGGGCCATTGGGGATGAGCAGTTCTTC. Its translation: CASSISGRAIGDEQFF.